The present T cell receptor beta chain was sequenced within a study of shared clonotypes between healthy human individuals. Original data processing: ImmunoSEQ sequences covered only the junction and lacked quality scores; filtering therefore differed. The method was immunoSEQ multiplex PCR; TCRdb's version includes in-frame clones alone and lacks a portion of them. V and J calls and clone size are those listed in that table; D and trimming were worked out from the DNA. The table includes millions of clones, approximately 94% detected once. Turning to this clone: Antigen unknown. Within the sample, other DNA sequences also encode this same CDR3.

V lost 4 bases, J lost 5 bases, and 8 bases lay in between. This CDR3 region has 12 residues. Per germline, CDR1 SEHNR and CDR2 FQNEAQ (reference sequence). Points from the study as a whole: Shared across several donors were around 5% of the naive CD4 clonotypes. Inspection by rarefaction showed sorted-subset sequencing to be incomplete despite large depth. Clonotype sharing among donors was expected to depend on sequencing depth.

CD8 cells classed as naive were CD45RO-negative and positively selected for CCR7, excluding terminally differentiated effector memory CD45RA+ cells. The gene calls are TRBV7-9 and TRBJ2-5; no firm D call. The material sequenced was naive CD8+ T cells from PBMCs. The receptor comes from a man aged 18 to 30 in good health. Some clones in this sample may be carry-over from other donors' samples. CDR3 in DNA: TGTGCCAGCAGCTCCCTGCAGGAGACCCAGTACTTC. Translation gives CASSSLQETQYF.